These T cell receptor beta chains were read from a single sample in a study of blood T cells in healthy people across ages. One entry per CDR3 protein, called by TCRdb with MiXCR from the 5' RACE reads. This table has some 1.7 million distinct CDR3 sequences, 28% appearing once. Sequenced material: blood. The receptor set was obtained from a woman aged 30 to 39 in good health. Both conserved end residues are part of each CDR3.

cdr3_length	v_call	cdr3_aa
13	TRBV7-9	CASSLHPNTEAFF
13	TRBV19	CASSEGKGEKLFF
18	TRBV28	CASSPRTGEVSSNYGYTF
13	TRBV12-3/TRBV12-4	CASSLLVRGGYTF
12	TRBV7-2	CAGSLGRYGYTF
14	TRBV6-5	CASQRGQPEGEQFF
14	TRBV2	CASSVWGPYNEQYF
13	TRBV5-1	CASSPEGSIYNTF
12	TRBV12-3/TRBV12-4	CASSPDSRGQFF
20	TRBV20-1	CSARDDQRLAGGLSSYEQYF
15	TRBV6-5	CASIGPGGRNTEAFF
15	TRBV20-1	CSAPLAGGLLETQYF
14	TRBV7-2	CASSLGGGANVLTF
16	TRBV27	CASNRASANPYNEQFF